The clone carrying this T cell receptor beta chain has a count of ten or more. What it binds is unknown. From the PCR reads, TCRdb re-called clones with MiXCR. Of tens of thousands of clones in the sample, roughly 25% are singletons; the top ten hold 7% to 10%. No patient had received any treatment before thyroid surgery. The data were taken from a study of metastatic and nonmetastatic thyroid tumors. Turning to the study itself: Samples came from malignant and benign thyroid patients, and repertoires were compared across blood and tumor or nodule tissue. General study findings and limits: Across blood and tumor, TCR beta diversity in malignant thyroid tumors was reportedly significantly higher than in benign nodules.

The sequenced sample consisted of blood. The TCR comes from a female donor with papillary thyroid cancer or a benign thyroid nodule (not recorded which). Some clones in this sample may be carry-over from other donors' samples.

Written as DNA, the CDR3 is TGTGCCAGCAGTGGATTTCGGGGAACGAGAAACACCATATATTTT. Translation: CASSGFRGTRNTIYF. The rearrangement uses TRBV6-1 and TRBJ1-3; D not certain. The V end lost 4 bases, the J end lost 5 bases, and 15 bases lay between the germline ends. Germline CDR1 and CDR2: MNHNS and SASEGT. The CDR3 totals 15 residues.